This TCR beta chain came from a study of T-cell reconstitution after alpha-beta-depleted transplantation in children. A few counts support this clonotype. Germline is not matched at one junction end, which may reflect a read error. Preparation of the TCRbeta library involved a method that used unique molecular identifiers. TCRdb reprocessed the PCR reads with MiXCR, giving one entry per CDR3 protein. The sample includes roughly 180,000 distinct CDR3 sequences, 11% of them seen just once. Per germline, CDR1 SEHNR and CDR2 FQNEAQ (reference sequence). The CDR3 length is 14 residues. Here the sequenced sample was PBMCs, taken before TCRalphabeta/CD19-depleted stem cell transplant. The V call is TRBV7-9, the J call TRBJ2-1, with 8 bases that match TRBD1. This TCR was sampled from a boy between 2 and 15 years old with acute myeloid leukemia, due to receive a stem cell transplant. The CDR3 region has the DNA TGTGCCAGCAGCACCGGGACAGGTGATAGGGACCTCGTCTTC. It codes for CASSTGTGDRDLVF.